The 10 T cell receptor beta chains given below trace back to one sample, sequenced in a study. The repertoire was sequenced with immunoSEQ multiplex PCR; TCRdb's copy has only in-frame clones and lacks some. The table lists tens of thousands of clones, roughly 95% of them singletons. Sequencing was carried out using PBMCs. The receptors were gathered from a man between 35 and 55 years old with rheumatoid arthritis.

The chain employs TRBV30 and TRBJ1-6; D is ambiguous. V was pared by 0 bases and J by 7 bases, with 13 bases between. CDR1 GTSNPN and CDR2 SVGIG come from the germline V gene (reference sequence). The CDR3 has 15 amino acids. This chain's CDR3 is CAWSVLGHLNSPLHF. As DNA, the CDR3 is TGTGCCTGGAGTGTACTCGGGCACCTGAATTCACCCCTCCACTTT.

This chain joins TRBV7-2 and TRBJ2-3; no firm D call. With 2 bases removed from V and 6 bases from J, the gap between germline ends came to 9 bases. CDR3 length: 13 residues. CDR1 SGHTA and CDR2 FQGNSA come from the germline V gene. This CDR3 is CASSLMKVDTQYF. Here the CDR3 DNA reads TGTGCCAGCAGCTTAATGAAGGTCGATACGCAGTATTTT.

This rearrangement joins TRBV9 to TRBJ2-5; perhaps TRBD2 as D (5 bases). Germline CDR1 SGDLS, CDR2 YYNGEE. V lost 10 bases, J lost 3 bases, and 16 bases lay in between. CDR3 length equals 13 residues. The CDR3 reads CAGSGRREETQYF. In DNA form, the CDR3 reads TGTGCCGGCTCGGGCAGGCGGGAAGAGACCCAGTACTTC.

The sample holds a few counts of this clone. The chain joins TRBV5-5 to TRBJ1-5, with TRBD1 matching 8 bases. Germline lookup yields CDR1 SGHKS and CDR2 YYEKEE (reference sequence). This CDR3 contains 15 residues. V lost 4 bases to trimming and J lost 3 bases; unmatched junction nucleotides: 6. Here the CDR3 reads CASSRTGGVNQPQHF. The DNA of the CDR3 is TGTGCCAGCAGCCGTACAGGGGGAGTCAATCAGCCCCAGCATTTT.

The J gene is TRBJ2-5, the V gene TRBV6-6; TRBD1 matches 8 bases. From germline, CDR1 is MNHNY and CDR2 SVGAGI (reference sequence). V shed 5 bases, J shed 4 bases, and the junction held 3 bases outside the gene matches. The CDR3 contains 13 residues. The CDR3 region has the DNA TGTGCCAGCAGTCGCGACAGGGGAGAGACCCAGTACTTC. Its translation is CASSRDRGETQYF.

The V call is TRBV9, the J call TRBJ2-1; tentatively, D is TRBD2 (6 bases). This CDR3 contains 15 residues. Germline CDR1 reads SGDLS; CDR2 reads YYNGEE. V was trimmed by 0 bases and J by 8 bases, leaving 15 bases between them. The CDR3 region has the DNA TGTGCCAGCAGCGTAGTATCGGGAGCCTTGTATGAGCAGTTCTTC. Its translation: CASSVVSGALYEQFF. The entire variable domain, with the rest obtained from reference TRBV9 and TRBJ2-1, is as follows: DSGVTQTPKHLITATGQRVTLRCSPRSGDLSVYWYQQSLDQGLQFLIQYYNGEERAKGNILERFSAQQFPDLHSELNLSSLELGDSALYFCASSVVSGALYEQFFGPGTRLTVL.

The rearrangement uses TRBV28 and TRBJ2-1, with D unclear. The CDR3 spans 15 residues. Germline assignment: CDR1 MDHEN and CDR2 SYDVKM. V lost 7 bases and J lost 0, with 13 bases in between. The CDR3 DNA sequence: TGTGCCAGCACCATCGACCGAAGCTCCTACAATGAGCAGTTCTTC. It encodes CASTIDRSSYNEQFF.

The rearrangement joins TRBV13 to TRBJ2-7; TRBD1 matches 7 bases. The CDR3 runs to 14 residues. V lost 4 bases to trimming and J lost 2 bases; unmatched junction nucleotides: 5. Germline CDR1 reads PRHDT; CDR2 reads FYEKMQ (reference sequence). The CDR3 nucleotides are TGTGCCAGCAGCTCAGGGGGACCCGCCTACGAGCAGTACTTC. It is translated as CASSSGGPAYEQYF.

V gene TRBV9 combines with J gene TRBJ2-1; 8 bases fit TRBD2. With V trimmed by 0 bases and J by 4 bases, 24 bases remained unmatched. CDR1 SGDLS and CDR2 YYNGEE come from the germline V gene. The CDR3 sequence is 22 residues long. CDR3 sequence: CASSVDHQGTGFVGTRYNEQFF. The DNA of the CDR3 is TGTGCCAGCAGCGTAGATCACCAAGGAACAGGGTTCGTGGGGACTAGGTACAATGAGCAGTTCTTC.

The rearrangement links TRBV6-2 or TRBV6-3 to TRBJ1-6; D is ambiguous. The CDR3 runs 17 residues. Germline V gives CDR1 MNHEY, CDR2 SVGEGT. Trimming took 3 bases from V and 5 from J, leaving 17 bases between them. The chain's CDR3 is CASSYRPRTRNNSPLHF. The CDR3 DNA follows: TGTGCCAGCAGTTATCGTCCCCGGACTCGAAATAATTCACCCCTCCACTTT.